This record concerns one TCR beta chain sequence. Its target is not known. This sample stems from a study of cytomegalovirus exposure and HLA in healthy donors. Whole-study results and caveats: Sequencing depth roughly uniform across donors was assumed in presence/absence analyses.

Amplification used 60 Vbeta primers and 13 Jbeta primers. Clones were read by immunoSEQ multiplex PCR, and TCRdb kept only the in-frame ones, dropping some. The table records about 94,000 clones, roughly three quarters of them present only once. The sequenced material came from PBMCs. This TCR came from a man aged 25-45 years in good health and CMV-seronegative.

The CDR3 DNA reads as TGTGCCAGCAGCAAAGGACTAGCGGGGCCCCAAGAGACCCAGTACTTC. Its translation is CASSKGLAGPQETQYF. The chain links TRBV5-4 to TRBJ2-5, with 12 bases that match TRBD2. The V segment lost 4 bases and the J segment 1 base; nucleotides outside the gene matches: 5. This CDR3 has 16 residues. From germline, CDR1 is SGHNT and CDR2 YYREEE (reference sequence).